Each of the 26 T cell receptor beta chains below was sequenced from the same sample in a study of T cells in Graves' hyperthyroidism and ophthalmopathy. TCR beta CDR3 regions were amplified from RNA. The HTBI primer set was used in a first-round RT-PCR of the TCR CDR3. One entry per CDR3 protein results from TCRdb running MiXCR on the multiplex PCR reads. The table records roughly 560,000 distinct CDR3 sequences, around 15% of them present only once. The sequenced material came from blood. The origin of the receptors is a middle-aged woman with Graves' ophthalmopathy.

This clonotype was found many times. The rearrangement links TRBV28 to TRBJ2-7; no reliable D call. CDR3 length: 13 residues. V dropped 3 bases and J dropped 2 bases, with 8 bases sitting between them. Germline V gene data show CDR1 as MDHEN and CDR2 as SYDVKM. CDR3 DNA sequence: TGTGCCAGCAGTTTGCCCGAGACCTACGAGCAGTACTTC. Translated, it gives CASSLPETYEQYF.

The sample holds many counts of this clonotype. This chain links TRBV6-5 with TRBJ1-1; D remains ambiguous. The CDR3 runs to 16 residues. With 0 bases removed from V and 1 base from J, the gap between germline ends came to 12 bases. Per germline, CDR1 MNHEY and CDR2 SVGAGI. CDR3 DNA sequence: TGTGCCAGCAGTTACTCGAGTCTGGGGAAGAACACTGAAGCTTTCTTT. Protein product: CASSYSSLGKNTEAFF.

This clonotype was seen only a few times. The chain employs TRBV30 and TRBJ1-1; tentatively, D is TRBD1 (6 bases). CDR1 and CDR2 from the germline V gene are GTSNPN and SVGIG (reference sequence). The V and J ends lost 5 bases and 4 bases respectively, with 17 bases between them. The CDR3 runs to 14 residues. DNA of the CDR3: TGTGCCTGGTGGGGGGGGGGGCCTGGCACTGAAGCTTTCTTT. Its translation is CAWWGGGPGTEAFF.

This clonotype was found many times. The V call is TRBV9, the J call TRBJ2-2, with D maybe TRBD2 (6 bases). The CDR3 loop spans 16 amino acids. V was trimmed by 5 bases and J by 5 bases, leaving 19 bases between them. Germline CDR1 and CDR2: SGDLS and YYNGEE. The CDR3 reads CASSVGGSWVTGELFF. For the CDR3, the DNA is TGTGCCAGCAGTGTTGGGGGGAGCTGGGTGACCGGGGAGCTGTTTTTT.

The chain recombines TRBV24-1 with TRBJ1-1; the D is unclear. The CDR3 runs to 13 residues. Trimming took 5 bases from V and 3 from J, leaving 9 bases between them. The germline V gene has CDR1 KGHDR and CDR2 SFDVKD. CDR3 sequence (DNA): TGTGCCACCAGTGCCCAGGCGGACACTGAAGCTTTCTTT. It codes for CATSAQADTEAFF.

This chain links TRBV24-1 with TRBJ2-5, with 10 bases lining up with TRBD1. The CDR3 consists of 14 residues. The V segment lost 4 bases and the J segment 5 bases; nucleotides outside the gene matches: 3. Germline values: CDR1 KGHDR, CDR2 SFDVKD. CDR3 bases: TGTGCCACCAGTGAGACAGGGGGCTATGAGACCCAGTACTTC. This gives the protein CATSETGGYETQYF.

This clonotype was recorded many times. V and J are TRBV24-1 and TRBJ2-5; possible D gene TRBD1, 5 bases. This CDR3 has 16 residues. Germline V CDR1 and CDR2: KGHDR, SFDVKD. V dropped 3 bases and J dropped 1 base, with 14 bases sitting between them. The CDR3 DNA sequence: TGTGCCACCAGTGATCCTTCGGACACCATCCAAGAGACCCAGTACTTC. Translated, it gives CATSDPSDTIQETQYF.

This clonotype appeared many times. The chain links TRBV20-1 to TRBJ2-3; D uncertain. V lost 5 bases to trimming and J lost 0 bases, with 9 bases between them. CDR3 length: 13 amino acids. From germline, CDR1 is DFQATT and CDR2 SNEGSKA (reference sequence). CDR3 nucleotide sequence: TGCAGTGCTCGAATATCTAGCACAGATACGCAGTATTTT. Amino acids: CSARISSTDTQYF.

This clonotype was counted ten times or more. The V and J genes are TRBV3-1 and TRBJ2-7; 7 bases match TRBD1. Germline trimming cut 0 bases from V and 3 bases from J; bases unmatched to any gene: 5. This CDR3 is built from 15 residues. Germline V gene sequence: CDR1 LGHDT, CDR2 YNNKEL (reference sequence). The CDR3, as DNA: TGTGCCAGCAGCCAAGAGGGACAGCAGATCTACGAGCAGTACTTC. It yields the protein CASSQEGQQIYEQYF.

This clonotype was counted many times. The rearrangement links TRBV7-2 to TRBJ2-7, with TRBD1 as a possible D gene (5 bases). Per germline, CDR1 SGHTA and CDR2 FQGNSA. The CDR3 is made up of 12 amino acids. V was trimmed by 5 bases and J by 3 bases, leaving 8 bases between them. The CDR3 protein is CASSQGYYEQYF. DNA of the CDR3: TGTGCCAGCAGCCAGGGTTACTACGAGCAGTACTTC.

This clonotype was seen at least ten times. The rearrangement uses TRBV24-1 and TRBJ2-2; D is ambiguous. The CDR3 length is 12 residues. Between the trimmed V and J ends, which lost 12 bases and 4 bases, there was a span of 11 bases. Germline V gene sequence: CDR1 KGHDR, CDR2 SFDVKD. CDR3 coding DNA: TGTGCCGCCTCGCCACCCACCGGGGAGCTGTTTTTT. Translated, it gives CAASPPTGELFF.

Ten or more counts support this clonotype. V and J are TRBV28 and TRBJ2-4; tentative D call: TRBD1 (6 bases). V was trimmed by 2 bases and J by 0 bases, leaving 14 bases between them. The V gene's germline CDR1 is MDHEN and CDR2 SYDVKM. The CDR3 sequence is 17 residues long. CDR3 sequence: CASSLPSDRLAKNIQYF. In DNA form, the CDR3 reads TGTGCCAGCAGTTTACCTTCGGACAGACTAGCCAAAAACATTCAGTACTTC.

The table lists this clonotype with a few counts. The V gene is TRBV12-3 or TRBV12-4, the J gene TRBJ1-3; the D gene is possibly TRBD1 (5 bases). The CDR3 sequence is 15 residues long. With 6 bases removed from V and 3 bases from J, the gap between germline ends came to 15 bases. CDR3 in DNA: TGTGCCAGCAGGCACCCAGGGTGGTATGGAAACACCATATATTTT. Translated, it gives CASRHPGWYGNTIYF.

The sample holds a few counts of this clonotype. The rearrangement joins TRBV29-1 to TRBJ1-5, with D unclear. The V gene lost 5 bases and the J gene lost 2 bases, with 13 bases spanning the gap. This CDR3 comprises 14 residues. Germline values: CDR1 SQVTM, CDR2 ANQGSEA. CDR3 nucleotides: TGCAGCGTTTGCCCGGGCAATGGCAATCAGCCCCAGCATTTT. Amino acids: CSVCPGNGNQPQHF.

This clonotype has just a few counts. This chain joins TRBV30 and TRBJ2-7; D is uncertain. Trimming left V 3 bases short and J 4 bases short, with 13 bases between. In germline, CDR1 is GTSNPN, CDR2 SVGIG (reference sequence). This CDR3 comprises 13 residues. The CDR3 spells CAWRFAREYEQYF. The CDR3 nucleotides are TGTGCCTGGAGATTTGCGAGAGAATACGAGCAGTACTTC.

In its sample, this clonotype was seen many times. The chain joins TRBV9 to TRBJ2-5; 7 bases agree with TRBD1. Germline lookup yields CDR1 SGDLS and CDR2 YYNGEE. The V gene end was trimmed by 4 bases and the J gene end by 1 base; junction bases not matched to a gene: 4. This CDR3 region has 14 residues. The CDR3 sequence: CASSPGQLQETQYF. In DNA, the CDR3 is TGTGCCAGCAGCCCGGGACAGCTCCAAGAGACCCAGTACTTC.

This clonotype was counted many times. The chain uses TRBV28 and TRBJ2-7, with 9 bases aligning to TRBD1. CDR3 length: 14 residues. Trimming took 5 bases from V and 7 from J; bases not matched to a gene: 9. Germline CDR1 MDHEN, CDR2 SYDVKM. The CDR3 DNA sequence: TGTGCCAGCAGTCAACAGGGGGCCCTGCGAGAGCAGTACTTC. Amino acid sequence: CASSQQGALREQYF.

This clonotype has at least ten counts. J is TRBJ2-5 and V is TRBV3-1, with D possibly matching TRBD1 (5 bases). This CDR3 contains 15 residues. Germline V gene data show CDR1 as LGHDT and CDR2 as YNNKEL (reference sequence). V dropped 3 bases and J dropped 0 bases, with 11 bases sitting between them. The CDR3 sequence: CASSQTDSYQETQYF. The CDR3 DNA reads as TGTGCCAGCAGCCAGACAGATTCGTACCAAGAGACCCAGTACTTC.

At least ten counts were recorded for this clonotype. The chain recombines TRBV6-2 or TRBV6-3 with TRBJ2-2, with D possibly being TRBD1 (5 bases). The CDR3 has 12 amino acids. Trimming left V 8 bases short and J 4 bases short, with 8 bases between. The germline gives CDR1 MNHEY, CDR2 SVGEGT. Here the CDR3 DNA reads TGTGCCAGCGGCAGGGTCACCGGGGAGCTGTTTTTT. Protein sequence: CASGRVTGELFF.

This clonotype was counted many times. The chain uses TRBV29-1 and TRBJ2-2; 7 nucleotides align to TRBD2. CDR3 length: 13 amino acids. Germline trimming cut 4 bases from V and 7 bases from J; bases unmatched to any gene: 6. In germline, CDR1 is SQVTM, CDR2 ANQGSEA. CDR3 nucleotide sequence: TGCAGCGTTGGGGAACTAGCGAACGGGGAGCTGTTTTTT. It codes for CSVGELANGELFF.

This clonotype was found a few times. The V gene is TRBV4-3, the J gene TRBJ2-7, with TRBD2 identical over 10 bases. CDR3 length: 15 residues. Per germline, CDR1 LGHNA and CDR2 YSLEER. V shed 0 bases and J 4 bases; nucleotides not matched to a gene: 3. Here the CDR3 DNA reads TGCGCCAGCAGCCAAGACCGGACTAGCGGATACGAGCAGTACTTC. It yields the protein CASSQDRTSGYEQYF.

CDR3 DNA sequence: TGTGCCATCGGACAGGGGAATTTGGGCGCTTTCTTT. It specifies CAIGQGNLGAFF. The J gene is TRBJ1-1, the V gene TRBV10-3, with TRBD1 matching 9 bases. This CDR3 is built from 12 residues. With V trimmed by 8 bases and J by 11 bases, 9 bases remained unmatched. Germline V gene lookup returns CDR1 ENHRY and CDR2 SYGVKD.

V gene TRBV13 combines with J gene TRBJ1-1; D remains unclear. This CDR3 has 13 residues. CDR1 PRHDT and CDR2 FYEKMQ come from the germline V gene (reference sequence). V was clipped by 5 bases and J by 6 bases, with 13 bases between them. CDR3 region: CASSPQVNAEAFF. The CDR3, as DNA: TGTGCCAGCAGCCCCCAAGTCAACGCTGAAGCTTTCTTT.

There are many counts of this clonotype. The CDR3: CASRAWGLGIISGANVLTF. In DNA, the CDR3 is TGTGCCAGCAGGGCCTGGGGTTTGGGTATTATCTCTGGGGCCAACGTCCTGACTTTC. This chain links TRBV6-4 with TRBJ2-6; D is undetermined. CDR3 size: 19 residues. With 6 bases removed from V and 0 bases from J, the gap between germline ends came to 21 bases. Germline CDR1 and CDR2: MRHNA and SNTAGT.

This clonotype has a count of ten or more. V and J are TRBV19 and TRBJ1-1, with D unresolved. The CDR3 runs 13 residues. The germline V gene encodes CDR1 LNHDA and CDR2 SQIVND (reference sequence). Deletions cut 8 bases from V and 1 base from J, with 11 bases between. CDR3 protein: CASAGSSNTEAFF. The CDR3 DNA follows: TGTGCCAGTGCCGGGAGTTCGAACACTGAAGCTTTCTTT.

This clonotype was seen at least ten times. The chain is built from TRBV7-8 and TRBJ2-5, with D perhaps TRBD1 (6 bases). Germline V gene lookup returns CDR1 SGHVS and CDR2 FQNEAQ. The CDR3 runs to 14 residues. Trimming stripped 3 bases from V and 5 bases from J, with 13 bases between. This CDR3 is CASSLGAARETQYF. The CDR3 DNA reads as TGTGCCAGCAGCTTGGGGGCCGCGCGGGAGACCCAGTACTTC.